This is a list of T cell receptor beta chains from one sample in a study of T-cell memory formation after mild COVID-19. Each CDR3 protein is one row after TCRdb ran MiXCR on the 5' RACE reads. The sample holds 470,000 or so distinct CDR3 sequences, roughly 25% seen once. The sequenced material came from PBMCs or a T cell subset sorted from them (not recorded which). Receptors originate from an adult woman who had mild COVID-19 (a few samples of this study predate the infection). Cell type and time point are not known. CDR3s include the opening cysteine and the closing phenylalanine or tryptophan. A D gene is named only where the DNA matches it firmly. Clone size is shown for a subset of rows, as once, few, many or a class of expanded clone.

-	TRBV12-3/TRBV12-4	-	TRBJ1-2	CASSSKGDYGYTF	TGTGCCAGCAGCTCGAAGGGGGACTATGGCTACACCTTC
-	TRBV5-5	many	TRBJ1-1	CASSRTVGAEAFF	TGTGCCAGCAGCCGGACGGTGGGGGCTGAAGCTTTCTTT
-	TRBV7-8	-	TRBJ2-7	CASSFMGDRGLGEQYF	TGTGCCAGCAGCTTCATGGGGGATCGGGGGCTGGGCGAGCAGTACTTC
TRBD2	TRBV20-1	few	TRBJ2-5	CSARDLAGGPRETQYF	TGCAGTGCTAGAGATCTAGCGGGGGGGCCTCGAGAGACCCAGTACTTC
-	TRBV12-3/TRBV12-4	-	TRBJ2-7	CASSPRRYEQYF	TGTGCCAGCAGTCCACGCCGCTACGAGCAGTACTTC
-	TRBV20-1	few	TRBJ1-2	CSAREITRVGANYGYTF	TGCAGTGCTAGAGAAATTACGAGGGTGGGAGCTAACTATGGCTACACCTTC
-	TRBV6-5	-	TRBJ2-7	CASSYSGGRYEQYF	TGTGCCAGCAGTTACAGCGGAGGACGGTACGAGCAGTACTTC
TRBD1	TRBV6-1	many	TRBJ2-7	CASSRDRDNEQYF	TGTGCCAGCAGCCGGGACAGGGACAACGAGCAGTACTTC
-	TRBV7-9	-	TRBJ2-1	CASREGIAYNEQFF	TGTGCCAGCAGAGAGGGAATTGCCTACAATGAGCAGTTCTTC
-	TRBV7-9	-	TRBJ2-7	CASSPAFNEQYF	TGTGCCAGCAGCCCTGCATTCAACGAGCAGTACTTC
-	TRBV11-2	few	TRBJ2-2	CASRGMAGNTGELFF	TGTGCCAGCAGGGGGATGGCAGGGAACACCGGGGAGCTGTTTTTT
-	TRBV11-2	-	TRBJ2-1	CASSSWDCPNEQFF	TGTGCCAGCAGCTCATGGGACTGCCCCAATGAGCAGTTCTTC
-	TRBV27	-	TRBJ1-4	CASSLSMEGGNEKLFF	TGTGCCAGCAGTTTATCGATGGAGGGTGGCAATGAAAAACTGTTTTTT
-	TRBV19	-	TRBJ2-7	CASREDSTYEQYF	TGTGCCAGTAGGGAGGACAGTACCTACGAGCAGTACTTC
-	TRBV12-3/TRBV12-4	few	TRBJ2-7	CASSLGKRSAASSYEQYF	TGTGCCAGCAGTTTGGGTAAGAGATCGGCTGCGAGCTCCTACGAGCAGTACTTC
-	TRBV20-1	-	TRBJ2-7	CSASPGFLYEQYF	TGCAGTGCTAGCCCAGGGTTCCTCTACGAGCAGTACTTC
TRBD1	TRBV4-1	-	TRBJ1-4	CASSQPFGTGREKLFF	TGCGCCAGCAGCCAACCGTTCGGGACAGGCAGAGAAAAACTGTTTTTT
-	TRBV13	-	TRBJ2-3	CASSSDVGTDTQYF	TGTGCCAGCAGCTCCGACGTTGGCACAGATACGCAGTATTTT
TRBD2	TRBV13	few	TRBJ2-2	CASSREENGELFF	TGTGCCAGCAGCCGGGAGGAGAACGGGGAGCTGTTTTTT
-	TRBV10-3	few	TRBJ2-1	CAISEPYNEQFF	TGTGCCATCAGTGAGCCATACAATGAGCAGTTCTTC
-	TRBV7-9	-	TRBJ1-4	CASSPQARTEKLFF	TGTGCCAGCAGCCCCCAGGCACGAACAGAAAAACTGTTTTTT
TRBD2	TRBV24-1	-	TRBJ2-4	CAILREGAKNIQYF	TGTGCCATACTCAGGGAGGGAGCCAAAAACATTCAGTACTTC
-	TRBV4-3	-	TRBJ2-5	CASSQIDTPGTQYF	TGCGCCAGCAGTCAGATAGACACCCCGGGGACCCAGTACTTC
TRBD1	TRBV7-9	-	TRBJ1-2	CASSSNRDRGDYGYTF	TGTGCCAGCAGCAGTAACCGGGACAGGGGGGACTATGGCTACACCTTC
-	TRBV20-1	-	TRBJ2-1	CSASGQSNEQFF	TGCAGTGCCTCCGGGCAAAGCAATGAGCAGTTCTTC
TRBD1	TRBV24-1	few	TRBJ1-2	CATSSDRVFGYTF	TGTGCCACCAGTTCGGACAGGGTCTTTGGCTACACCTTC
TRBD1	TRBV4-1	-	TRBJ1-2	CASSQDTDRGYGYTF	TGCGCCAGCAGCCAAGATACGGACAGGGGCTATGGCTACACCTTC
TRBD2	TRBV5-1	few	TRBJ2-2	CASGTSAGSTGELFF	TGCGCCAGCGGTACCTCAGCGGGATCAACCGGGGAGCTGTTTTTT
TRBD1	TRBV6-5	-	TRBJ2-3	CASSSARDRGLTDTQYF	TGTGCCAGCAGTTCGGCTCGGGACAGGGGGCTCACAGATACGCAGTATTTT
-	TRBV9	-	TRBJ2-1	CASRKEEGLTYNEQFF	TGTGCCAGCAGAAAAGAGGAGGGGTTGACCTACAATGAGCAGTTCTTC
TRBD2	TRBV20-1	-	TRBJ2-3	CSARGGLAGPTDTQYF	TGCAGTGCTAGGGGGGGACTAGCGGGCCCCACAGATACGCAGTATTTT
TRBD2	TRBV7-9	-	TRBJ2-5	CASSLPSGLAGTGETQYF	TGTGCCAGCAGCTTACCGAGCGGGCTAGCGGGAACAGGCGAGACCCAGTACTTC
TRBD1	TRBV29-1	-	TRBJ1-2	CSVTNDRGLYGYTF	TGCAGCGTCACCAATGACAGGGGGCTCTATGGCTACACCTTC
-	TRBV30	-	TRBJ2-7	CAWSRRESEQYF	TGTGCCTGGAGCCGGAGGGAGAGCGAGCAGTACTTC
-	TRBV30	-	TRBJ2-4	CAWAPDGLLAKNIQYF	TGTGCCTGGGCCCCGGACGGACTACTAGCCAAAAACATTCAGTACTTC
-	TRBV29-1	-	TRBJ2-1	CSVVVGYYNEQFF	TGCAGCGTTGTCGTGGGGTATTACAATGAGCAGTTCTTC
-	TRBV27	few	TRBJ1-6	CASSSNNSPLHF	TGTGCCAGCAGTTCAAATAATTCACCCCTCCACTTT
TRBD1	TRBV11-2	few	TRBJ1-2	CASSLEPGTANYGYTF	TGTGCCAGCAGCTTAGAACCCGGGACAGCTAACTATGGCTACACCTTC
-	TRBV6-2/TRBV6-3	few	TRBJ1-2	CATKPPGDYGYTF	TGTGCCACCAAGCCCCCAGGTGACTATGGCTACACCTTC
-	TRBV11-2	-	TRBJ2-2	CASSLGVRSRTGELFF	TGTGCCAGCAGCTTGGGTGTCCGGAGTAGAACCGGGGAGCTGTTTTTT